This T cell receptor beta chain is from a study of a mutant IDH1 vaccine in newly diagnosed glioma. Overall study context: All eight of the vaccinations patients received fell in weeks 1, 3, 5, 7, 11, 15, 19 and 23. Patients received vaccination from 4-6 weeks after radiotherapy alone, or with temozolomide cycles. Findings and limits, study-wide: Vaccination elicited immune responses in roughly 93% of patients. Pseudoprogression showed no apparent link to changes in top peripheral T cell clonotypes.

V lost 5 bases and J 4 bases, leaving 11 bases between the germline ends. The CDR3 spans 13 residues. Germline CDR1 is SGHTA and CDR2 is FQGNSA. TCRdb's table, derived via immunoSEQ multiplex PCR, lists solely in-frame clones and lacks some. This table has fewer than 45,000 clones, 84% appearing once. Remarks on this clone: The antigen is unknown.

The time point denotes: week 11, during vaccination. Doses comprised 300 ug of mutant IDH1 20-mer peptide each, plus topical imiquimod. V gene TRBV7-2 combines with J gene TRBJ1-2, with D possibly TRBD1 on 5 matching bases. The sequence was collected from a man aged 35 to 55 with glioma. The specimen was PBMCs, collected from a glioma patient whose treatment included an IDH1 peptide vaccine. The CDR3 region has the DNA TGTGCCAGCAGCCGAATCCAGGGCTATGGCTACACCTTC. It specifies CASSRIQGYGYTF.